This TCR beta chain was observed in a study of blood T cells in healthy people across ages. The length of the CDR3 is 16 residues. From germline, CDR1 is MNHEY and CDR2 SMNVEV (reference sequence). V gave up 5 bases and J gave up 1 base, with 17 bases separating them. Peripheral blood from each donor was collected in a volume of 9.5 to 10 milliliters. Study results and caveats: Estimates based on one million T cells were treated as lower bounds. Long-lived donors carried more naive CD4+ cells and greater diversity than aged donors.

Together with a sample-barcoded 5' primer, a J-beta primer mix was included in a second PCR lasting about 6 to 11 cycles. One entry per CDR3 protein, called by TCRdb with MiXCR from the 5' RACE reads. The sample contains approximately 1.5 million distinct CDR3 sequences, less than 45% of which appear only once. A note on this clonotype: Antigen specificity is unknown.

This receptor was obtained from a woman aged 18-29 years in good health. Sequencing input: blood. The rearrangement uses TRBV27 and TRBJ1-2; D might be TRBD1 (6 bases). For the CDR3, the DNA is TGTGCCAGCAGTACCCAGAGGACAGTTTTTAACTATGGCTACACCTTC. Translating it yields CASSTQRTVFNYGYTF.